The 24 T cell receptor beta chains below were found in one sample sequenced in a study of cytomegalovirus exposure and HLA in healthy donors. The PCR was carried out with 60 Vbeta primers and 13 Jbeta primers. Clones were read by immunoSEQ multiplex PCR, and TCRdb kept only the in-frame ones, dropping some. The repertoire holds 150,000 to 200,000 clones, with 60% to 80% as singletons. The sample was PBMCs. These receptors were taken from a middle-aged man in good health and CMV-seronegative.

This clone was counted a few times. The V and J genes are TRBV7-2 and TRBJ2-2; 13 bases are a match to TRBD2. Germline CDR1 SGHTA, CDR2 FQGNSA. CDR3 length equals 17 residues. After removal of 5 bases from V and 6 bases from J, the junction contained 9 bases not matched to a gene. The CDR3 nucleotides are TGTGCCAGCAGCCCCAGGACTAGCGGGAGTTGGCCCGGGGAGCTGTTTTTT. Its protein is CASSPRTSGSWPGELFF.

This clone was counted a few times. V usage is TRBV5-1 and J usage is TRBJ2-7; 7 bases line up with TRBD1. Germline CDR1 and CDR2: SGHRS and YFSETQ. Unmatched junction bases numbered 2, after V lost 2 bases and J lost 0 bases. This CDR3 region has 14 residues. CDR3 bases: TGCGCCAGCAGCTTAGGGACAGACTCCTACGAGCAGTACTTC. Protein: CASSLGTDSYEQYF.

This chain joins TRBV11-1 and TRBJ2-2, with 9 nucleotides matching TRBD2. With 8 bases clipped from V and 1 base from J, the junction kept 14 bases outside the gene matches. The germline V gene encodes CDR1 SGHAT and CDR2 FQDESV (reference sequence). The CDR3 sequence is 18 residues long. The CDR3 sequence: CASAPRGETSGNTGELFF. In nucleotides, the CDR3 is TGTGCCAGCGCCCCCAGGGGGGAGACTAGCGGGAACACCGGGGAGCTGTTTTTT.

The chain recombines TRBV18 with TRBJ2-3; possibly TRBD1 for D (5 bases). This CDR3 spans 13 amino acids. Trimming removed 7 bases at V and 0 bases at J, with 8 bases between. Per germline, CDR1 KGHSH and CDR2 LQKENI. The CDR3 spells CASLGPSTDTQYF. The CDR3 DNA reads TGTGCCAGCTTGGGGCCGAGCACAGATACGCAGTATTTT.

This clone was counted only a few times. V is TRBV7-9 and J is TRBJ2-2, with TRBD1 as a possible D gene (6 bases). Germline lookup yields CDR1 SEHNR and CDR2 FQNEAQ (reference sequence). The CDR3 runs to 16 residues. Trimming removed 1 base at V and 2 bases at J, with 11 bases between. The CDR3 sequence is CASSLVQGSNTGELFF. The DNA for the CDR3 is TGTGCCAGCAGCTTAGTACAGGGAAGTAACACCGGGGAGCTGTTTTTT.

V is TRBV5-1 and J is TRBJ1-4, with 7 bases that match TRBD1. This CDR3 has 15 amino acids. J lost 4 bases, V lost 3 bases, and 6 bases had no gene match. Germline CDR1 reads SGHRS; CDR2 reads YFSETQ. The CDR3 protein is CASSYSGTDNEKLFF. The CDR3 bases are TGCGCCAGCAGCTACTCCGGGACAGATAATGAAAAACTGTTTTTT.

The rearrangement uses TRBV27 and TRBJ2-5; 7 positions match TRBD1. CDR1 is MNHEY and CDR2 is SMNVEV in the germline V gene (reference sequence). There are 15 residues in the CDR3. Trimming removed 8 bases from V and 1 base from J; junction bases left unmatched: 10. CDR3 amino acids: CASGNYRDSQETQYF. The CDR3, as DNA: TGTGCCAGCGGTAACTACCGGGACAGCCAAGAGACCCAGTACTTC.

The rearrangement links TRBV21-1 to TRBJ2-3; the D call of TRBD2 is as the table states it, not checked on the DNA. TRBV21-1 is recorded as a pseudogene. CDR3 size: 19 residues. DNA for the CDR3: TGTGCCAGCAGCAAAGTGAGTAGCGGGGGGTGTCGGGGCACAGATACGCAGTATTTT. Translating gives CASSKVSSGGCRGTDTQYF.

The rearrangement joins TRBV9 to TRBJ1-2, with 8 bases fitting TRBD1. The CDR3 runs to 17 residues. CDR1 is SGDLS and CDR2 is YYNGEE in the germline V gene. With V trimmed by 0 bases and J by 8 bases, 15 bases remained unmatched. The CDR3 region has the DNA TGTGCCAGCAGCGTAGATTTTGCGGGGCAGGGGGCGCGCGGCTACACCTTC. Protein product: CASSVDFAGQGARGYTF.

The rearrangement uses TRBV12-5 and TRBJ2-3; D is perhaps TRBD1 (5 bases). Germline assignment: CDR1 LGHNT and CDR2 FRNRAP. With 7 bases removed from V and 0 bases from J, the gap between germline ends came to 14 bases. The CDR3 length is 15 residues. The CDR3 here is CASVAGQTSTDTQYF. The CDR3 DNA reads as TGTGCTAGTGTCGCTGGACAAACTAGCACAGATACGCAGTATTTT.

V usage is TRBV27 and J usage is TRBJ2-1; maybe TRBD2 (6 bases). Per germline, CDR1 MNHEY and CDR2 SMNVEV (reference sequence). The V end was cut by 6 bases, the J end by 0 bases, with 9 bases between. The CDR3 spans 14 residues. The CDR3 protein is CASRGLPSYNEQFF. The CDR3 bases are TGTGCCAGCAGGGGACTTCCCTCCTACAATGAGCAGTTCTTC.

The table lists this clone with a count of one. The genes are TRBV25-1 and TRBJ1-1, with D tentatively TRBD1 (6 bases). Germline CDR1 reads MGHDK; CDR2 reads SYGVNS. Trimming pared 5 bases from V and 4 bases from J, leaving 14 bases between. The CDR3 has 14 residues. The CDR3 protein is CASSIQGLGTEAFF. CDR3 bases: TGTGCCAGCAGTATTCAGGGGTTGGGCACTGAAGCTTTCTTT.

This chain links TRBV6-5 with TRBJ1-2; D is possibly TRBD1 (5 bases). CDR1 MNHEY and CDR2 SVGAGI come from the germline V gene. CDR3 length: 14 residues. V was trimmed by 4 bases and J by 4 bases, leaving 13 bases between them. The CDR3 sequence is CASSSGGLPYGYTF. The CDR3 nucleotides are TGTGCCAGCAGTTCCGGGGGACTGCCCTATGGCTACACCTTC.

The chain joins TRBV5-1 to TRBJ1-4; 7 bases are shared with TRBD1. J gave up 4 bases and V 0 bases, and 3 bases lay outside the gene matches. CDR3 length equals 15 residues. CDR1 is SGHRS, CDR2 YFSETQ, per germline. Here the CDR3 DNA reads TGCGCCAGCAGCTTGGCGGGACAGAGTAATGAAAAACTGTTTTTT. This gives the protein CASSLAGQSNEKLFF.

The V gene is TRBV28, the J gene TRBJ2-7, with 8 bases fitting TRBD2. Germline lookup yields CDR1 MDHEN and CDR2 SYDVKM. This CDR3 comprises 14 residues. The V gene end was trimmed by 3 bases and the J gene end by 2 bases; junction bases not matched to a gene: 3. CDR3 region: CASSLVGRAYEQYF. CDR3 nucleotide sequence: TGTGCCAGCAGTTTGGTCGGGAGGGCCTACGAGCAGTACTTC. The complete variable domain, with remaining parts taken from reference TRBV28 and TRBJ2-7, reads DVKVTQSSRYLVKRTGEKVFLECVQDMDHENMFWYRQDPGLGLRLIYFSYDVKMKEKGDIPEGYSVSREKKERFSLILESASTNQTSMYLCASSLVGRAYEQYFGPGTRLTVT.

V and J are TRBV5-1 and TRBJ2-5; D is uncertain. The J call could be wrong; TRBJ2-7 is a better fit for the DNA end. There are 14 residues in the CDR3. CDR1 is SGHRS, CDR2 YFSETQ, per germline. This CDR3 is CASTSDPISYEQYF. The CDR3 bases are TGCGCCAGCACCAGCGACCCGATATCCTACGAGCAGTACTTC.

V and J are TRBV2 and TRBJ1-5; 11 bases match TRBD1. After removal of 6 bases from V and 9 bases from J, the junction contained 7 bases not matched to a gene. Germline V gene sequence: CDR1 SNHLY, CDR2 FYNNEI. This CDR3 has 14 amino acids. The CDR3 protein is CASRGQGGAMPQHF. The CDR3 region has the DNA TGTGCCAGCAGGGGACAGGGGGGTGCTATGCCCCAGCATTTT. The full variable domain, with the rest looked up from reference TRBV2 and TRBJ1-5, is EPEVTQTPSHQVTQMGQEVILRCVPISNHLYFYWYRQILGQKVEFLVSFYNNEISEKSEIFDDQFSVERPDGSNFTLKIRSTKLEDSAMYFCASRGQGGAMPQHFGDGTRLSIL.

The chain joins TRBV5-1 to TRBJ1-2; D possibly corresponds to TRBD1 (6 bases). Deletions cut 1 base from V and 8 bases from J, with 18 bases between. CDR3 size: 15 residues. Germline lookup yields CDR1 SGHRS and CDR2 YFSETQ. DNA for the CDR3: TGCGCCAGCAGCTTGTCGGATCCAGGGGTTTCCGGCTACACCTTC. This codes for CASSLSDPGVSGYTF.

This clone is judged medium-sized. The rearrangement joins TRBV18 to TRBJ2-7; 8 nucleotides line up with TRBD1. With V trimmed by 4 bases and J by 7 bases, 12 bases remained unmatched. CDR3 size: 15 residues. Germline CDR1 is KGHSH and CDR2 is LQKENI. CDR3 amino acids: CASSLPTGAALEQYF. As DNA, the CDR3 is TGTGCCAGCTCACTCCCGACAGGGGCCGCCCTGGAGCAGTACTTC.

The V gene is TRBV29-1, the J gene TRBJ1-1, with unresolved D. The CDR3 consists of 14 residues. Germline loops: CDR1 SQVTM, CDR2 ANQGSEA. V was cut by 5 bases and J by 1 base, with 14 bases left in between. DNA of the CDR3: TGCAGCGTTAGCGGTGCCATATGGAACACTGAAGCTTTCTTT. Its protein product is CSVSGAIWNTEAFF.

The chain links TRBV11-3 to TRBJ2-2, with 14 bases matching TRBD2. Germline V gene data show CDR1 as SGHNT and CDR2 as YENEEA. V was clipped by 6 bases and J by 7 bases; unmatched bases: 7. The length of the CDR3 is 16 residues. CDR3 loop: CASRGTSGSFSGELFF. CDR3 nucleotide sequence: TGTGCCAGCAGAGGGACTAGCGGGAGTTTTAGCGGGGAGCTGTTTTTT.

CDR3 loop: CASSPGLPSSYEQYF. CDR3 DNA sequence: TGTGCCAGTAGTCCCGGGTTACCGAGCTCCTACGAGCAGTACTTC. This chain connects TRBV19 to TRBJ2-7; D is ambiguous. Germline CDR1 reads LNHDA; CDR2 reads SQIVND (reference sequence). The CDR3 is made up of 15 amino acids. The V gene lost 5 bases and the J gene lost 0 bases, with 14 bases spanning the gap.

The chain employs TRBV7-8 and TRBJ2-1; 7 bases line up with TRBD1. The CDR3 has 15 amino acids. Germline values: CDR1 SGHVS, CDR2 FQNEAQ. J lost 5 bases, V lost 5 bases, and 9 bases had no gene match. DNA for the CDR3: TGTGCCAGCAGCCCCCTGATCCAGGGGGACAATGAGCAGTTCTTC. Protein sequence: CASSPLIQGDNEQFF.

This clone was found a few times. This rearrangement joins TRBV18 to TRBJ2-2; 11 positions agree with TRBD2. J gave up 4 bases and V 6 bases, and 4 bases lay outside the gene matches. CDR1 and CDR2 (germline): KGHSH, LQKENI. This CDR3 comprises 15 residues. Here the CDR3 reads CASSPGTSGTGELFF. CDR3 nucleotide sequence: TGTGCCAGCTCTCCAGGGACTAGCGGCACCGGGGAGCTGTTTTTT.